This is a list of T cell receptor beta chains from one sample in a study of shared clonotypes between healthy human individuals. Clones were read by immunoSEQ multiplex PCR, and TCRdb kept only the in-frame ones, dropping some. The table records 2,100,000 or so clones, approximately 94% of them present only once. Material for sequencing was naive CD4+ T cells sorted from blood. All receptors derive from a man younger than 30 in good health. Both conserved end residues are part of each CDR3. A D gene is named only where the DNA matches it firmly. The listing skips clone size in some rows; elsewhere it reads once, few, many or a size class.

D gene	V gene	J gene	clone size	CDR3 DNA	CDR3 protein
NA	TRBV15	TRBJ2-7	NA	TGTGCCACCAGCACAAACAGGGGAGGTTTCTACGAGCAGTACTTC	CATSTNRGGFYEQYF
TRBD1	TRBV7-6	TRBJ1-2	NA	TGTGCCAGCAGCCCCGGACAGGGTCGGTATGGCTACACCTTC	CASSPGQGRYGYTF
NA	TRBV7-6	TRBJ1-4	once	TGTGCCAGCAGCTTGGGGGCGGCTGCAACTAATGAAAAACTGTTTTTT	CASSLGAAATNEKLFF
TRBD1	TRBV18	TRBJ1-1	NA	TGTGCCAGCTCACTCGGGACAGGGGGCTTCGCTGAAGCTTTCTTT	CASSLGTGGFAEAFF
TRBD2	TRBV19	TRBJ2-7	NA	TGTGCCAGTAGTATGTCGAGCGGGGAAGGCTCCTACGAGCAGTACTTC	CASSMSSGEGSYEQYF
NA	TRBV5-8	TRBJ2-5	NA	TGTGCCAGCAGCCCTCGGCAAGGGACGTACCAAGAGACCCAGTACTTC	CASSPRQGTYQETQYF
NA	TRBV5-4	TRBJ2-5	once	TGTGCCAGCAGTCTCGGGACCCTACAAGAGACCCAGTACTTC	CASSLGTLQETQYF
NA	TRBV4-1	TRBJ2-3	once	TGCGCCAGCAGCCAAGGAGGTTTGTTGCCAGATACGCAGTATTTT	CASSQGGLLPDTQYF
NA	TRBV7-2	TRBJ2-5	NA	TGTGCCAGCAGCTCCCAGCCCGAGACCCAGTACTTC	CASSSQPETQYF
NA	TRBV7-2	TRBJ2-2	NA	TGTGCCAGCAGCTTAGACGGGTTACTTAACACCGGGGAGCTGTTTTTT	CASSLDGLLNTGELFF
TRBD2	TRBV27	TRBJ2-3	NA	TGTGCCAGCAGTTCCCCCAGCCGGGGGGGCACAGATACGCAGTATTTT	CASSSPSRGGTDTQYF
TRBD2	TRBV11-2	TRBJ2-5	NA	TGTGCCAGCAGAACTACTAGCGGGGGTTGGGAGACCCAGTACTTC	CASRTTSGGWETQYF
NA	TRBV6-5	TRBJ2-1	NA	TGTGCCAGCAGTTCTCGGCATGGCTACAATGAGCAGTTCTTC	CASSSRHGYNEQFF
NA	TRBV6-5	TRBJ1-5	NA	TGTGCCAGCAGTTACTCTTGGGGGGTCGATCAGCCCCAGCATTTT	CASSYSWGVDQPQHF
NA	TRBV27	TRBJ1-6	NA	TGTGCCAGCAGTTCCTTCGTTTCACCCCTCCACTTT	CASSSFVSPLHF
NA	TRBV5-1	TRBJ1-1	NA	TGCGCCAGCAGCTCGCAGGGCACTGAAGCTTTCTTT	CASSSQGTEAFF
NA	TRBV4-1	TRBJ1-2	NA	TGCGCCAGCAGCCTCCTCCCGGTTCTTGGCTACACCTTC	CASSLLPVLGYTF
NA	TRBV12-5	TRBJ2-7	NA	TGTGCTAGTTCCGGGACGGCAACCTACGAGCAGTACTTC	CASSGTATYEQYF
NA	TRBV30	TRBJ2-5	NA	TGTGCCTGGAGGGCTCTGCGGGAGACCCAGTACTTC	CAWRALRETQYF
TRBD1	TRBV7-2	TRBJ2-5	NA	TGTGCCAGCAGCTTATCCCCTCTACAGGGGGCCGAGACCCAGTACTTC	CASSLSPLQGAETQYF